These 14 T cell receptor beta chains originate from one sample sequenced in a study of identical twins. In TCRdb, the 5' RACE reads were re-called with MiXCR into one record per CDR3 protein. The sample has 700,000 or so distinct CDR3 sequences, 8.5% to 9.5% seen once; the top ten hold 0.75% to 1%. This sample also appeared in a second study, on yellow fever vaccine responses in identical twins.

Source material: PBMCs. The receptors come from a young woman in good health.

The rearrangement links TRBV6-6 to TRBJ2-4; no reliable D call. V was trimmed by 10 bases and J by 6 bases, leaving 13 bases between them. Germline loops: CDR1 MNHNY, CDR2 SVGAGI (reference sequence). This CDR3 has 12 residues. The CDR3 here is CATRAAGNIQYF. For the CDR3, the DNA is TGTGCCACCCGGGCAGCTGGAAACATTCAGTACTTC.

The table lists this clonotype with a few counts. V gene TRBV29-1 combines with J gene TRBJ2-7, with 9 bases matching TRBD1. The CDR3 contains 18 residues. Losses at the gene ends were 5 bases for V and 4 bases for J; bases not matched to a gene: 21. Germline assignment: CDR1 SQVTM and CDR2 ANQGSEA. Here the CDR3 DNA reads TGCAGCGTTCTATCCACCGCCCGACAGGGGGGCACGATTTACGAGCAGTACTTC. The encoded protein is CSVLSTARQGGTIYEQYF.

Many counts were recorded for this clonotype. V and J are TRBV6-2 or TRBV6-3 and TRBJ2-2; 8 nucleotides align to TRBD1. This CDR3 is built from 18 residues. CDR1 is MNHEY, CDR2 SVGEGT, per germline. V lost 4 bases to trimming and J lost 0 bases; unmatched junction nucleotides: 10. The CDR3 DNA is TGTGCCAGCAGTTTGGGGGACAGGACGCGAACGAACACCGGGGAGCTGTTTTTT. It encodes CASSLGDRTRTNTGELFF.

V usage is TRBV27 and J usage is TRBJ2-7; tentatively, D is TRBD1 or TRBD2 (6 bases each). The length of the CDR3 is 15 residues. V lost 5 bases and J lost 0, with 14 bases in between. CDR1 is MNHEY, CDR2 SMNVEV, per germline (reference sequence). CDR3: CASSLGGQPSYEQYF. CDR3 bases: TGTGCCAGCAGTCTAGGGGGGCAGCCCTCCTACGAGCAGTACTTC.

The chain links TRBV20-1 to TRBJ2-7, with TRBD2 matching over 7 bases. Per germline, CDR1 DFQATT and CDR2 SNEGSKA (reference sequence). Losses at the gene ends were 5 bases for V and 3 bases for J; bases not matched to a gene: 7. This CDR3 region has 13 residues. CDR3 loop: CSAPRTRGYEQYF. In DNA form, the CDR3 reads TGCAGTGCTCCAAGGACTAGAGGCTACGAGCAGTACTTC.

This clonotype has ten or more counts. CDR3 nucleotide sequence: TGTGCCAGCAGACCCGGGGGGGTGAACACCGGGGAGCTGTTTTTT. Translation: CASRPGGVNTGELFF. The genes are TRBV28 and TRBJ2-2; 8 bases agree with TRBD2. Germline CDR1 reads MDHEN; CDR2 reads SYDVKM. This CDR3 comprises 15 residues. V gave up 6 bases and J gave up 1 base; unmatched junction bases: 4.

Only a few counts were recorded for this clonotype. The gene calls are TRBV6-5 and TRBJ2-2, with 8 bases lining up with TRBD1. The V and J ends lost 3 bases and 6 bases, in that order; junction bases with no gene match: 12. Germline V gene data show CDR1 as MNHEY and CDR2 as SVGAGI. The CDR3 is 17 residues long. CDR3 DNA: TGTGCCAGCAGTTATTTAACCAGGCAGGGGGCTCCCGGGGAGCTGTTTTTT. Protein: CASSYLTRQGAPGELFF.

The rearrangement joins TRBV2 to TRBJ2-1; D uncertain. CDR3 length: 13 amino acids. Germline V gene data show CDR1 as SNHLY and CDR2 as FYNNEI. V shed 6 bases and J shed 6 bases, with 12 bases lying between them. As DNA, the CDR3 is TGTGCCAGCAGGGTGACCGAAGGCAATGAGCAGTTCTTC. Its translation is CASRVTEGNEQFF. Based on the CDR3 plus reference TRBV2 and TRBJ2-1, the full variable domain is EPEVTQTPSHQVTQMGQEVILRCVPISNHLYFYWYRQILGQKVEFLVSFYNNEISEKSEIFDDQFSVERPDGSNFTLKIRSTKLEDSAMYFCASRVTEGNEQFFGPGTRLTVL.

This clonotype was counted ten times or more. The chain links TRBV7-3 to TRBJ2-5; 10 bases line up with TRBD2. Germline CDR1 reads SGHTA; CDR2 reads FQGTGA. The CDR3 covers 15 residues. V lost 0 bases and J lost 3; bases outside the gene matches: 1. This CDR3 reads CASSLTGTSEETQYF. The DNA for the CDR3 is TGTGCCAGCAGCTTAACCGGGACTAGCGAAGAGACCCAGTACTTC.

This clonotype was seen at least ten times. The chain uses TRBV5-1 and TRBJ1-1; maybe TRBD1 (6 bases). Germline CDR1 reads SGHRS; CDR2 reads YFSETQ. This CDR3 has 14 amino acids. Trimming left V 0 bases short and J 4 bases short, with 10 bases between. CDR3 sequence reads: CASSLAGGGTEAFF. CDR3 nucleotide sequence: TGCGCCAGCAGCTTGGCGGGAGGGGGCACTGAAGCTTTCTTT.

The rearrangement joins TRBV4-2 to TRBJ2-2, with 7 bases that match TRBD1. Germline loops: CDR1 LGHNA, CDR2 YNFKEQ. CDR3 length: 17 residues. J was trimmed by 1 base and V by 3 bases; bases with no gene match: 8. This CDR3 is CASSQLPWTGNTGELFF. The CDR3 DNA sequence: TGTGCCAGCAGCCAGCTACCGTGGACAGGGAACACCGGGGAGCTGTTTTTT.

There are a few counts of this clonotype. The V and J genes are TRBV28 and TRBJ2-3; weak D call: TRBD2 (6 bases). The CDR3 length is 14 residues. Trimming took off 6 bases at V and 2 bases at J, with 12 bases between the two ends. In germline, CDR1 is MDHEN, CDR2 SYDVKM. The CDR3 reads CASSGGDPTDTQYF. The CDR3 DNA sequence: TGTGCCAGCAGCGGCGGGGACCCCACAGATACGCAGTATTTT.

The V call is TRBV7-3, the J call TRBJ2-3; D remains unclear. This CDR3 comprises 13 residues. Germline assignment: CDR1 SGHTA and CDR2 FQGTGA. Trimming took 6 bases from V and 0 from J, leaving 7 bases between them. The CDR3 sequence: CASRSLSTDTQYF. CDR3 sequence (DNA): TGTGCCAGCAGGAGCTTGAGCACAGATACGCAGTATTTT. The full variable domain, with the rest looked up from reference TRBV7-3 and TRBJ2-3, is GAGVSQTPSNKVTEKGKYVELRCDPISGHTALYWYRQSLGQGPEFLIYFQGTGAADDSGLPNDRFFAVRPEGSVSTLKIQRTERGDSAVYLCASRSLSTDTQYFGPGTRLTVL.

The gene calls are TRBV28 and TRBJ2-3; no clear D gene. V shed 5 bases and J shed 2 bases, with 17 bases lying between them. Germline-derived CDR1 and CDR2 are MDHEN and SYDVKM. The CDR3 runs to 16 residues. CDR3 in amino acids: CASSDQASLSTDTQYF. The CDR3 DNA follows: TGTGCCAGCAGTGATCAAGCATCTCTATCCACAGATACGCAGTATTTT.